This passage covers 17 T cell receptor beta chains from one sample sequenced in a study of cytomegalovirus exposure and HLA in healthy donors. With 60 Vbeta and 13 Jbeta primers, the PCR was carried out. The protocol was immunoSEQ multiplex PCR, while the TCRdb copy is restricted to in-frame clones and leaves out a portion. The sample table sets out some 120,000 clones. The sequencing input was PBMCs. Source of these receptors: a man aged 40-55 years in good health and CMV-seronegative.

The chain carries TRBV6-5 and TRBJ1-5; TRBD1 aligns across 8 bases. Germline trimming cut 6 bases from V and 6 bases from J; bases unmatched to any gene: 10. Looked up from germline, CDR1 is MNHEY and CDR2 is SVGAGI. This CDR3 is built from 15 residues. The CDR3 is CASRRTAGGFQPQHF. As DNA, the CDR3 is TGTGCCAGCAGGCGGACCGCAGGGGGCTTTCAGCCCCAGCATTTT.

The chain uses TRBV11-3 and TRBJ1-1; D gene unclear. Germline V lookup: CDR1 SGHNT, CDR2 YENEEA. The CDR3 consists of 15 residues. The V end was cut by 4 bases, the J end by 1 base, with 13 bases between. The CDR3 DNA sequence: TGTGCCAGCAGCTCCTCCCGCGGGCGGAACACTGAAGCTTTCTTT. Amino acids: CASSSSRGRNTEAFF.

The CDR3 DNA reads as TGTGCCAGCAGTCCGGGGACAGGGACCGGGGAGCTGTTTTTT. The encoded protein is CASSPGTGTGELFF. The chain is built from TRBV6-1 and TRBJ2-2; 9 nucleotides line up with TRBD1. The germline gives CDR1 MNHNS, CDR2 SASEGT. CDR3 length: 14 residues. The junction had 3 bases not matched to a gene; V was cut back by 5 bases and J by 5 bases.

V usage is TRBV4-3 and J usage is TRBJ1-1, with D unresolved. V gave up 0 bases and J gave up 7 bases, with 18 bases separating them. CDR1 LGHNA and CDR2 YSLEER come from the germline V gene. The CDR3 is 16 amino acids. The CDR3 DNA reads TGCGCCAGCAGCCAAGAGCTCACCGTTCGGTCGGGTGAAGCTTTCTTT. This translates into CASSQELTVRSGEAFF.

Comment on this clone: At one end, the junction sequence differs from germline, possibly due to a read error. The CDR3 DNA is TGTGCCTGGAGTTCCCAGGGGCGGGCCTTTCACTTC. Translated, it gives CAWSSQGRAFHF. The chain is built from TRBV30 and TRBJ2-7, with D perhaps TRBD1 (6 bases). CDR1 is GTSNPN and CDR2 is SVGIG in the germline V gene (reference sequence). The CDR3 spans 12 residues.

The chain links TRBV7-9 to TRBJ2-3; 7 bases are shared with TRBD2. V dropped 5 bases and J dropped 8; count of bases not matched to a gene: 7. CDR1 and CDR2 from the germline V gene are SEHNR and FQNEAQ (reference sequence). The CDR3 has 13 residues. Written as DNA, the CDR3 is TGTGCCAGCAGCCCCACTAGCGTAGGTACGCAGTATTTT. This translates into CASSPTSVGTQYF.

This chain uses TRBV7-9 with TRBJ2-2; 9 bases are a match to TRBD1. Per the germline V gene, CDR1 is SEHNR and CDR2 is FQNEAQ (reference sequence). CDR3 length: 16 residues. J gave up 0 bases and V 5 bases, and 4 bases lay outside the gene matches. The CDR3 here is CASSRGTGTNTGELFF. In DNA form, the CDR3 reads TGTGCCAGCAGCCGAGGGACAGGGACGAACACCGGGGAGCTGTTTTTT.

The rearrangement joins TRBV9 to TRBJ2-2; a weak D match, TRBD1 (5 bases). The ends were cut back, 4 bases at V and 4 bases at J, with 8 bases in the middle. The CDR3 spans 13 residues. Per germline, CDR1 SGDLS and CDR2 YYNGEE. The CDR3 loop is CASSFTGTGELFF. For the CDR3, the DNA is TGTGCCAGCAGCTTCACAGGCACCGGGGAGCTGTTTTTT.

The genes are TRBV11-3 and TRBJ2-7; D ambiguous. Germline CDR1 SGHNT, CDR2 YENEEA. V lost 0 bases, J lost 7 bases, and 10 bases lay in between. This CDR3 has 13 residues. Here the CDR3 reads CASSLDPTGEQYF. CDR3 in DNA: TGTGCCAGCAGCTTAGATCCCACCGGGGAGCAGTACTTC.

The chain combines TRBV10-3 with TRBJ2-7, with D perhaps matching TRBD2 (6 bases). V lost 2 bases and J lost 3, with 20 bases in between. There are 17 residues in the CDR3. Germline CDR1 and CDR2: ENHRY and SYGVKD. The chain's CDR3 is CAISELVGLASSYEQYF. CDR3 DNA sequence: TGTGCCATCAGTGAGCTTGTCGGGCTAGCGTCCAGCTACGAGCAGTACTTC.

The chain recombines TRBV6-1 with TRBJ1-4; maybe TRBD1 (5 bases). The germline V gene encodes CDR1 MNHNS and CDR2 SASEGT. Trimming took off 7 bases at V and 8 bases at J, with 14 bases between the two ends. The CDR3 consists of 13 residues. The CDR3: CASNGRAQEKLFF. In DNA, the CDR3 is TGTGCCAGCAATGGCAGGGCGCAGGAAAAACTGTTTTTT.

The chain is built from TRBV5-1 and TRBJ2-3; D is possibly TRBD2 (6 bases). The germline CDR1 and CDR2 sequences are SGHRS and YFSETQ. The CDR3 loop spans 14 amino acids. Trimming removed 4 bases at V and 8 bases at J, with 17 bases between. In nucleotides, the CDR3 is TGCGCCAGCAGCCCCGGGACTGAACTGGGTACGCAGTATTTT. Amino acid sequence: CASSPGTELGTQYF.

The chain joins TRBV2 to TRBJ1-2; D perhaps matches TRBD1 (5 bases). The CDR3 spans 12 residues. The V end was cut by 5 bases, the J end by 4 bases, with 8 bases between. CDR1 SNHLY and CDR2 FYNNEI come from the germline V gene. The CDR3 region is CASSFDSYGYTF. The CDR3 DNA reads as TGTGCCAGCAGTTTCGACAGCTATGGCTACACCTTC.

V and J are TRBV7-2 and TRBJ2-2, with 7 bases identical to TRBD2. This CDR3 is 18 amino acids long. J lost 7 bases, V lost 5 bases, and 19 bases had no gene match. Germline V gene sequence: CDR1 SGHTA, CDR2 FQGNSA. CDR3 in DNA: TGTGCCAGCAGCCCGTCGGGAGGTGGGGCCCCGAGAGGCGGGGAGCTGTTTTTT. It yields the protein CASSPSGGGAPRGGELFF. The entire variable domain, with the rest obtained from reference TRBV7-2 and TRBJ2-2, is as follows: GAGVSQSPSNKVTEKGKDVELRCDPISGHTALYWYRQSLGQGLEFLIYFQGNSAPDKSGLPSDRFSAERTGGSVSTLTIQRTQQEDSAVYLCASSPSGGGAPRGGELFFGEGSRLTVL.

V usage is TRBV6-6 and J usage is TRBJ1-5, with unresolved D. The germline V gene encodes CDR1 MNHNY and CDR2 SVGAGI (reference sequence). The CDR3 is made up of 14 amino acids. The ends were cut back, 0 bases at V and 2 bases at J, with 5 bases in the middle. CDR3 loop: CASSYSSGNQPQHF. The DNA for the CDR3 is TGTGCCAGCAGTTACTCCTCGGGCAATCAGCCCCAGCATTTT.

The J gene is TRBJ1-1, the V gene TRBV28, with TRBD1 identical over 8 bases. This CDR3 region has 13 residues. The V gene's germline CDR1 is MDHEN and CDR2 SYDVKM. With V trimmed by 5 bases and J by 5 bases, 4 bases remained unmatched. The CDR3 DNA reads TGTGCCAGCAGTACAGGGGGTAGAACTGAAGCTTTCTTT. This translates into CASSTGGRTEAFF.

CDR3 sequence: CASSQRGPPTKQYF. The CDR3 coding sequence is TGTGCCAGCAGCCAGCGGGGCCCTCCTACGAAACAGTACTTC. V is TRBV11-3 and J is TRBJ2-7; 7 bases map to TRBD2. Germline trimming cut 5 bases from V and 10 bases from J; bases unmatched to any gene: 14. CDR3 size: 14 residues. Germline V gene lookup returns CDR1 SGHNT and CDR2 YENEEA.